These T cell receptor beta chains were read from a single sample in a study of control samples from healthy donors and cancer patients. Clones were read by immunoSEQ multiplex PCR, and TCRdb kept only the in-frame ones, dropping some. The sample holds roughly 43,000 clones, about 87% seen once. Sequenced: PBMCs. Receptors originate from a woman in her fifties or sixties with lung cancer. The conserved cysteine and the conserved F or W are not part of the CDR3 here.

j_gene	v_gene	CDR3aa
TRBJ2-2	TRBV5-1	ASSPKPDSENTGELF
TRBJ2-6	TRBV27	ASRDLGAGANVLT
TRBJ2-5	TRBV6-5	ASSYDRGRETQY
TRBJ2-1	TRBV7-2	ASSLGRGGGGVNEQF
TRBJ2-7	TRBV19	ASSMGTEAYEQY
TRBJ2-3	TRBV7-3	ASSTNGGVSDTQY
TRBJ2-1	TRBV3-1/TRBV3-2	ASSQDRTGGPNEQF
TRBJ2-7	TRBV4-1	ASSPAWRGRDSGYEQY
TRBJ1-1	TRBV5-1	ASSSGQPNTEAF
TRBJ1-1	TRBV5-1	ASSLGTLTTNTEAF
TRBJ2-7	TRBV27	ASSHPGTGDYEQY
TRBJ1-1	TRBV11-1	ASSQTGTLNTEAF
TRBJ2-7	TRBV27	ASSPFIPQGSYEQY
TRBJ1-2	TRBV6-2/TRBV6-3	ASSYPTWVSNYGYT
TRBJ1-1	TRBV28	AATDRNTEAF
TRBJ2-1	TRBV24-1	ATSDSGLNNEQF
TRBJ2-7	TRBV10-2	ASSESLEQY
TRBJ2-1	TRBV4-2	ASSQGSAGDNEQF
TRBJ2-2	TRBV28	ASSLSPGGVGYTGELF
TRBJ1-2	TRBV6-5	ASSYGIDYGYT
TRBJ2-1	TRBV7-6	ASSPPSTSHNEQF
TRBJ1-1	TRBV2	ASSYAGEGESF
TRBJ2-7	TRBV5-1	ASSRTSGNSYEQY
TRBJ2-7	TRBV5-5	ASSSSGSEQY
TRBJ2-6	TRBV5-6	ASSIRDRVASGANVLT
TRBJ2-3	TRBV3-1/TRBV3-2	ASSLGQGAPTDTQY
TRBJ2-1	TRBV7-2	ASSPDRGSGEQF
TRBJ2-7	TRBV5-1	ASSLYLGNEQY
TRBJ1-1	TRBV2	ATIGIRENTEAF
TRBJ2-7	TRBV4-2	ASSQSGPTYEQY
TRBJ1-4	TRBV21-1	ASSIINRATNEKLF
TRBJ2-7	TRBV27	ASSSGWEQY
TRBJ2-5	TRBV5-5	ASVAWGRALQETQY
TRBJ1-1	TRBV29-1	SVDLGLGAMNTEAF
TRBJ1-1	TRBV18	ASSPPEVLRAF
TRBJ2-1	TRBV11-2	ASSLRQGSGVIYNEQF
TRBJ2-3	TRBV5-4	ASSPGLADVGDTQY
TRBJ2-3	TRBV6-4	ASSEAGGSTDTQY
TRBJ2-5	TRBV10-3	AISAYGGAETQY
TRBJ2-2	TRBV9	ASSFGTGELF
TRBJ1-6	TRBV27	ASSSFHYRTGYNSPLH
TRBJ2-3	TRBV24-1	ATGASGTTDTQY